Below, 3 T cell receptor beta chains from the same sample are listed, as sequenced in a study of cytotoxic CD8 clonotypes in ibrutinib-treated CLL. The repertoire was sequenced with immunoSEQ multiplex PCR; TCRdb's copy has only in-frame clones and lacks some. The sample lists 130,000 or so clones, about 85% seen once, with 2.5% to 3.5% in the top ten. Source: PBMCs, taken after 24 months of ibrutinib treatment. The receptors were sampled from a human donor with chronic lymphocytic leukemia.

This clone was observed a handful of times. The chain links TRBV7-6 to TRBJ2-5; D may be TRBD2 (6 bases). Per germline, CDR1 SGHVS and CDR2 FNYEAQ. The ends were cut back, 5 bases at V and 5 bases at J, with 24 bases in the middle. This CDR3 is 17 amino acids long. DNA for the CDR3: TGTGCCAGCAGCCTTACCGTGGCGGGGTCGCTAGAGGAGACCCAGTACTTC. Its translation is CASSLTVAGSLEETQYF.

The chain combines TRBV6-5 with TRBJ2-3, with D perhaps matching TRBD2 (6 bases). Germline V lookup: CDR1 MNHEY, CDR2 SVGAGI. The CDR3 spans 15 residues. The V end lost 5 bases, the J end lost 0 bases, and 12 bases lay between the germline ends. The CDR3 nucleotides read TGTGCCAGCAGTAGAGGCGGGGTTAGCACAGATACGCAGTATTTT. Translated, it gives CASSRGGVSTDTQYF.

This clone was recorded a few times. The chain combines TRBV28 with TRBJ1-1; TRBD1 matches at 8 bases. After removal of 5 bases from V and 10 bases from J, the junction contained 12 bases not matched to a gene. Germline assignment: CDR1 MDHEN and CDR2 SYDVKM. This CDR3 region has 14 residues. CDR3 sequence: CASSPSDREYLAFF. The CDR3 DNA follows: TGTGCCAGCAGTCCGTCGGACAGGGAGTATTTAGCTTTCTTT.